This entry describes one T cell receptor (beta chain). Trimming stripped 2 bases from V and 2 bases from J, with 10 bases between. CDR3 length: 14 residues. Germline CDR1 reads MNHNY; CDR2 reads SVGAGI (reference sequence). TCRdb's table, derived via immunoSEQ multiplex PCR, lists solely in-frame clones and lacks some. This sample yields roughly 90,000 clones, of which 75% to 95% are seen a single time; roughly 8.9% belongs to the top ten. These data come from a study of OX40 agonist ivuxolimab in advanced cancers. The clonotype originates from an adult with an advanced solid tumor such as melanoma, head and neck, liver or kidney cancer. This chain joins TRBV6-6 and TRBJ2-7, with D perhaps TRBD1 or TRBD2 (6 bases each). The sample consisted of CD4+ or CD8+ T cells sorted from blood, taken in a trial of the OX40 agonist ivuxolimab. The CDR3 loop reads CASSYLRGAYEQYF. In DNA form, the CDR3 reads TGTGCCAGCAGTTACCTAAGGGGGGCCTACGAGCAGTACTTC.